This T cell receptor beta chain was obtained from a study of response to subunit inactivated influenza vaccine. Study-level results: Authors suggested seasonal influenza vaccinations each recruit few new T cells.

TCRdb reprocessed the RT-PCR reads with MiXCR, giving one entry per CDR3 protein. The repertoire holds about 610,000 distinct CDR3 sequences, 12% to 15% seen once, with around 10% in the top ten. This clonotype was counted a few times. Its matching antigen is unknown. With 4 bases removed from V and 0 bases from J, the gap between germline ends came to 12 bases. This CDR3 is 16 amino acids long. Germline-derived CDR1 and CDR2 are MGHRA and YSYEKL. Sequenced material: PBMCs from blood, taken 11 to 12 days after vaccination. This chain uses TRBV4-1 with TRBJ2-2, with D possibly called TRBD1 or TRBD2 (6 bases each). This receptor was identified in a man aged 50 to 59 who received an inactivated influenza vaccine. As DNA, the CDR3 is TGCGCCAGCAGCCGACCCGGGGGCCCGAACACCGGGGAGCTGTTTTTT. Translating gives CASSRPGGPNTGELFF.